A single sample gave rise to the 26 T cell receptor beta chains below, sequenced in a study of T cells in Graves' hyperthyroidism and ophthalmopathy. TCR beta CDR3 sequences were amplified from RNA transcripts. The HTBI primer set drove a first-round RT-PCR of the TCR CDR3. TCRdb re-called the multiplex PCR reads with MiXCR, one entry per CDR3 protein. The data contain fewer than 500,000 distinct CDR3 sequences, approximately 13% of them singletons. The sequencing input was blood. The receptors stem from a man under 40 with Graves' hyperthyroidism that later progressed to Graves' ophthalmopathy.

Note on this clonotype: A much larger clone lies a single base off, so this may be a read error. The chain links TRBV10-3 to TRBJ2-1; D is perhaps TRBD1 (6 bases). Germline V lookup: CDR1 ENHRY, CDR2 SYGVKD. The ends were cut back, 4 bases at V and 7 bases at J, with 11 bases in the middle. The CDR3 totals 13 residues. CDR3 sequence reads: CAISVRGSNEQFF. In nucleotides, the CDR3 is TGTGCCATCAGTGTTAGGGGGAGTAATGAGCAGTTCTTC.

This clonotype showed up just a few times. A much larger clone sits a single nucleotide away, making a read error possible. Written as DNA, the CDR3 is TGTGCCAGCACCCGGGGACACAGCAATCAGCCCCAGCATTTT. Translating gives CASTRGHSNQPQHF. This sequence joins TRBV12-3 or TRBV12-4 and TRBJ1-5; possible D gene TRBD1, 6 bases. The CDR3 spans 14 residues. V lost 7 bases, J lost 1 base, and 11 bases lay in between.

This clonotype has just a few counts. This chain links TRBV11-3 with TRBJ2-3; D unclear. Germline values: CDR1 SGHNT, CDR2 YENEEA. V dropped 1 base and J dropped 0 bases, with 17 bases sitting between them. The CDR3 is made up of 18 amino acids. This chain's CDR3 is CASSLGSSKADSTDTQYF. CDR3 DNA: TGTGCCAGCAGCTTAGGCTCCTCAAAGGCGGATAGCACAGATACGCAGTATTTT.

This clonotype was detected many times. V usage is TRBV20-1 and J usage is TRBJ2-7, with D possibly being TRBD1 (5 bases). Trimming took 6 bases from V and 5 from J, leaving 14 bases between them. This CDR3 contains 12 residues. CDR1 and CDR2 (germline): DFQATT, SNEGSKA (reference sequence). The CDR3 DNA follows: TGCAGTGCACCGGACAACACCGACGAGCAGTACTTC. It specifies CSAPDNTDEQYF.

The table lists this clonotype with many counts. This chain joins TRBV3-1 and TRBJ2-7; D is unresolved. The CDR3 is made up of 14 amino acids. V dropped 1 base and J dropped 0 bases, with 7 bases sitting between them. The germline V gene encodes CDR1 LGHDT and CDR2 YNNKEL (reference sequence). In nucleotides, the CDR3 is TGTGCCAGCAGCCAAGCGTCGATCTCCTACGAGCAGTACTTC. Its translation is CASSQASISYEQYF.

This clonotype turned up a few times. This chain links TRBV5-1 with TRBJ2-2, with 8 bases identical to TRBD2. Germline V CDR1 and CDR2: SGHRS, YFSETQ. The V and J ends lost 5 bases and 1 base, in that order; junction bases with no gene match: 7. This CDR3 contains 16 residues. The CDR3 reads CASRGLTSGNTGELFF. CDR3 DNA: TGCGCCAGCAGAGGCCTCACTAGCGGGAACACCGGGGAGCTGTTTTTT.

This clonotype was observed many times. The chain couples TRBV29-1 to TRBJ2-1; D is perhaps TRBD1 or TRBD2 (7 bases each). CDR3 length: 14 amino acids. V shed 6 bases and J shed 6 bases, with 18 bases lying between them. The V gene's germline CDR1 is SQVTM and CDR2 ANQGSEA. CDR3 amino acids: CSVVRGGLGNEQFF. The CDR3 nucleotides are TGCAGCGTGGTCAGGGGGGGTCTGGGCAATGAGCAGTTCTTC.

Ten or more counts support this clonotype. This rearrangement joins TRBV28 to TRBJ2-4; 7 bases agree with TRBD1. Germline V gene lookup returns CDR1 MDHEN and CDR2 SYDVKM. The CDR3 length is 16 residues. V lost 7 bases, J lost 0 bases, and 9 bases stayed unmatched. This CDR3 is CASIGRDRLAKNIQYF. The CDR3 region has the DNA TGTGCCAGCATCGGCCGGGACAGACTAGCCAAAAACATTCAGTACTTC.

This clonotype came up many times. This chain links TRBV29-1 with TRBJ2-7, with D unresolved. Between the trimmed V and J ends, which lost 5 bases and 4 bases, there was a span of 15 bases. The CDR3 is 13 amino acids. Germline CDR1 reads SQVTM; CDR2 reads ANQGSEA. The chain's CDR3 is CSVRGEPIYEQYF. The CDR3 DNA sequence: TGCAGCGTTCGAGGAGAGCCAATTTACGAGCAGTACTTC.

This CDR3 is CASSQGTLGEGNSPLHF. CDR3 nucleotides: TGTGCCAGCAGCCAAGGGACACTGGGCGAGGGTAATTCACCCCTCCACTTT. This chain joins TRBV7-9 and TRBJ1-6; D might be TRBD1 (6 bases). Germline loops: CDR1 SEHNR, CDR2 FQNEAQ (reference sequence). V dropped 5 bases and J dropped 6 bases, with 20 bases sitting between them. This CDR3 has 17 amino acids.

Many counts were recorded for this clonotype. V is TRBV7-8 and J is TRBJ2-5; 7 bases align to TRBD2. CDR3 length: 15 amino acids. Germline CDR1 and CDR2: SGHVS and FQNEAQ. Trimming cost V 2 bases and J 5 bases; bases outside gene matches: 8. Written as DNA, the CDR3 is TGTGCCAGCAGCTTAACGGGGGGATTCGGGGAGACCCAGTACTTC. As protein: CASSLTGGFGETQYF.

The sample holds many counts of this clonotype. The chain recombines TRBV12-3 or TRBV12-4 with TRBJ1-6, with 9 bases lining up with TRBD1. The trim removed 5 bases at V and 11 bases at J, leaving 7 bases unmatched. This CDR3 is 14 amino acids long. The CDR3 reads CASSLQGARTPLHF. Written as DNA, the CDR3 is TGTGCCAGCAGTCTACAGGGGGCGCGGACACCCCTCCACTTT.

This clonotype was counted between two and nine times. V usage is TRBV7-9 and J usage is TRBJ2-3, with unresolved D. The CDR3 is made up of 15 amino acids. Trimming stripped 2 bases from V and 0 bases from J, with 9 bases between. Germline CDR1 and CDR2: SEHNR and FQNEAQ (reference sequence). The CDR3 DNA follows: TGTGCCAGCAGCTTATCCAGATCTAGCACAGATACGCAGTATTTT. Its protein is CASSLSRSSTDTQYF.

This clonotype was counted ten times or more. The rearrangement links TRBV7-9 to TRBJ2-5; 7 bases align to TRBD1. J gave up 5 bases and V 0 bases, and 3 bases lay outside the gene matches. The CDR3 loop spans 14 amino acids. The germline V gene encodes CDR1 SEHNR and CDR2 FQNEAQ (reference sequence). DNA of the CDR3: TGTGCCAGCAGCTTAGCGACAGGGCGGGAGACCCAGTACTTC. Amino acids: CASSLATGRETQYF.

The CDR3 loop is CAWSYDLLETTEAFF. The CDR3 bases are TGTGCCTGGAGTTACGACCTTCTAGAGACCACTGAAGCTTTCTTT. The rearrangement links TRBV30 to TRBJ1-1; D is ambiguous. This CDR3 spans 15 amino acids. The germline V gene has CDR1 GTSNPN and CDR2 SVGIG (reference sequence). The ends were cut back, 2 bases at V and 4 bases at J, with 17 bases in the middle.

This clonotype was seen a single time. A read error may be the cause here, since a much bigger clone is one base away. The CDR3 protein is CASSPVAQETQYF. For the CDR3, the DNA is TGTGCCAGCAGCCCGGTGGCTCAGGAGACCCAGTACTTC. V and J are TRBV5-5 and TRBJ2-5, with unresolved D. V was clipped by 4 bases and J by 5 bases, with 12 bases between them. The CDR3 spans 13 residues. Germline CDR1 and CDR2: SGHKS and YYEKEE (reference sequence).

This clonotype showed up many times. The chain carries TRBV5-1 and TRBJ2-1; D is perhaps TRBD1 or TRBD2 (5 bases each). The CDR3 contains 16 residues. V was pared by 4 bases and J by 1 base, with 15 bases between. In germline, CDR1 is SGHRS, CDR2 YFSETQ. The chain's CDR3 is CASSGTGLGSYNEQFF. CDR3 in DNA: TGCGCCAGCAGCGGGACCGGCCTGGGGTCCTACAATGAGCAGTTCTTC.

The rearrangement links TRBV5-5 to TRBJ2-5; D call uncertain. The CDR3 is 15 amino acids. V was cut by 0 bases and J by 0 bases, with 9 bases left in between. Germline CDR1 reads SGHKS; CDR2 reads YYEKEE (reference sequence). The CDR3 DNA reads TGTGCCAGCAGCTTGGTAGTCATGTACCAAGAGACCCAGTACTTC. This translates into CASSLVVMYQETQYF.

The chain has TRBV20-1 and TRBJ2-1; D perhaps matches TRBD1 (5 bases). Trimming removed 1 base at V and 4 bases at J, with 17 bases between. Germline V lookup: CDR1 DFQATT, CDR2 SNEGSKA (reference sequence). The CDR3 is 16 residues long. CDR3 protein: CSARVGRTSYYNEQFF. For the CDR3, the DNA is TGCAGTGCTAGAGTCGGTAGGACAAGTTATTACAATGAGCAGTTCTTC.

At least ten counts were recorded for this clonotype. The chain recombines TRBV18 with TRBJ1-1, with 10 bases that match TRBD1. CDR1 and CDR2 from the germline V gene are KGHSH and LQKENI. The CDR3 contains 14 residues. The V gene end was trimmed by 4 bases and the J gene end by 5 bases; junction bases not matched to a gene: 4. The CDR3: CASSLTGGRTEAFF. The CDR3 coding sequence is TGTGCCAGCTCACTGACAGGGGGCCGGACTGAAGCTTTCTTT.

This clonotype was observed many times. The chain recombines TRBV6-1 with TRBJ2-5; 10 bases align to TRBD2. Trimming cost V 7 bases and J 0 bases; bases outside gene matches: 8. Looked up from germline, CDR1 is MNHNS and CDR2 is SASEGT. The CDR3 has 16 amino acids. The CDR3 DNA sequence: TGTGCCAGCACCCCCGGACTAGCGGACTACCAAGAGACCCAGTACTTC. It codes for CASTPGLADYQETQYF.

This clonotype was recorded many times. The CDR3 sequence is CASRWTRTDEQYF. In DNA form, the CDR3 reads TGTGCCAGCAGATGGACTAGGACAGACGAGCAGTACTTC. The chain is built from TRBV12-3 or TRBV12-4 and TRBJ2-7, with a weak D call TRBD2 (7 bases). This CDR3 is built from 13 residues. V was shortened by 6 bases and J by 5 bases, with 14 bases between the two germline ends.

At least ten counts were recorded for this clonotype. The chain carries TRBV6-1 and TRBJ1-6; D ambiguous. V lost 0 bases, J lost 14 bases, and 11 bases lay in between. The germline CDR1 and CDR2 sequences are MNHNS and SASEGT. The CDR3 has 13 amino acids. CDR3 sequence: CASSEAPQSTLHF. CDR3 coding DNA: TGTGCCAGCAGTGAAGCCCCCCAATCCACCCTCCACTTT.

Details on this clonotype: It may be a read error: a sequence one base away is much more abundant. This chain uses TRBV5-8 with TRBJ1-1; 7 positions match TRBD1. Per germline, CDR1 SGHTS and CDR2 YDEGEE. V trimming: 4 bases; J trimming: 2 bases; junction bases outside the gene matches: 8. The CDR3 runs 15 residues. The CDR3 is CASSGSTGFNTEAFF. The CDR3 coding sequence is TGTGCCAGCAGCGGCTCGACAGGGTTCAACACTGAAGCTTTCTTT.

This clonotype came up a few times. As DNA, the CDR3 is TGTGCCAGCAGCCCCCAGTGGGGGAACAATGAGCAGTTCTTC. Protein sequence: CASSPQWGNNEQFF. The chain carries TRBV7-2 and TRBJ2-1; D tentatively fits TRBD1 or TRBD2 (5 bases each). V gave up 5 bases and J gave up 5 bases, with 13 bases separating them. The length of the CDR3 is 14 residues. The V gene's germline CDR1 is SGHTA and CDR2 FQGNSA.

This clonotype was seen a handful of times. One end of the junction does not line up with germline, which may come from a read error. The CDR3, as DNA: TGTGCTAGCAGCCACAGACTAGCGGGCACAGATACGCAGTATTTT. Protein sequence: CASSHRLAGTDTQYF. V gene TRBV7-7 combines with J gene TRBJ2-3, with 9 bases fitting TRBD2. The germline V gene encodes CDR1 SSHAT and CDR2 FNYEAQ (reference sequence). CDR3 size: 15 residues.